This T cell receptor beta chain was captured by sequencing in a study of low-dose radiotherapy and immunotherapy resistance in tumors (dated by TCRdb to 2022 to 2024). Some background on the complete study: Patients in Cohort 1 were given 0.5 Gy per fraction every 2 weeks, and the prescribed total PTV dose was 6.5 Gy. For Cohort 2, the dose was 1 Gy per fraction given every two weeks, adding up to 13 Gy in total across 26 weeks. Patients were given nivolumab as a 240 mg flat dose every two weeks and ipilimumab at 1 mg/kg every six weeks, with both drugs delivered intravenously. Cyclophosphamide 200 mg/m2 was given intravenously every two weeks, one day before each radiation and immunotherapy administration. Aspirin 300 mg was taken orally once daily by patients for four cycles, starting on cycle 1 day 1. No randomization into treatment groups was done for the people taking part in the trial. The translational analysis covered eight patients: three from the first dose cohort and the first five from the second dose cohort.

Concerning this clonotype: Its antigen remains unidentified. No much larger clone is present one base from it, and per-base qualities are unavailable.

Sequences SNHLY (CDR1) and FYNNEI (CDR2) are obtained from the germline V gene. Trimming takes 6 bases off V and 2 bases off J; junction bases not matched to a gene: 3. The CDR3 holds 14 amino acids from the cysteine to the phenylalanine. The kept DNA is CDR3 alone, 42 bases in frame from the first base. Sample time point, as interpreted from the label and publication: before trial treatment. Donors were enrolled in RACIN, a single-arm phase I dose-escalation trial combining nivolumab, ipilimumab, aspirin, low-dose cyclophosphamide and low-dose radiotherapy. To be eligible, a patient needed to have an advanced solid tumor that was TIL-negative. The reads were generated on an Illumina HiSeq 2500. First-strand cDNA was synthesized with Superscript III and a set of TRAV- and TRBV-specific primers, covering both TCRalpha and TCRbeta chains. TCRs were amplified for about 20 PCR cycles with Phusion, using a constant-region primer paired with the adapter attached to the V primers. Amplification of the isolated mRNA was done with the MessageAmp II aRNA Amplification Kit, which involved a roughly 16-hour in vitro transcription at 37 degrees C. mRNA for TCR sequencing was isolated with the Dynabeads mRNA DIRECT Purification Kit. Indexed Illumina adapters were added in a second Phusion PCR of roughly 25 cycles, and the PCR products were purified with AMPure XP beads. The authors processed their data as follows. Custom Perl scripts pooled TCR sequences encoding the same protein, removed out-of-frame sequences and computed each clonotype's abundance. Any TCR sequence supported by only a single read was excluded from analysis. Among the metrics used to describe the repertoires were Shannon entropy, Gini index, clonality, richness, and the frequency of TCRs shared between repertoires. TCRdb trimmed the raw reads at Q25, called clones with MiXCR and kept productive beta chains. Duplicate CDR3 protein sequences are folded into a single record with the most common DNA and genes. TCRdb's processing, not the authors' own work, is the source of the V and J calls. Here the sample has about 82,000 distinct CDR3 sequences; under 20% occur a single time. Less than 6% of the sample is taken by the ten largest.

The clonotype originates from a male donor with prostate cancer. In this chain, TRBV2 is recombined with TRBJ2-5, and TRBD2 matches 10 of the central bases. The sequences come from PBMCs, collected before treatment. The DNA sequence is TGTGCCAGCAGCGTACTAGCGGGACAAGAGACCCAGTACTTC. This encodes CASSVLAGQETQYF.